This T cell receptor beta chain was documented in a study of cytomegalovirus exposure and HLA in healthy donors. Study background: In an earlier analysis, 95 million to 140 million unique TCR beta sequences were found from some 180 million T cells. General study results and limits: Common viral pathogens (according to a later analysis) appeared linked to several of the most significant clusters.

CDR1 SGHTA and CDR2 FQGTGA come from the germline V gene. The CDR3 sequence is 16 residues long. Germline trimming cut 5 bases from V and 6 bases from J; bases unmatched to any gene: 15. Both 60 Vbeta primers and 13 Jbeta primers went into the PCR. Profiling relied on immunoSEQ multiplex PCR, and the TCRdb table lists in-frame clones only, not all of them. Among 120,000 or so clones listed, roughly three quarters were seen once. Points on this clone: Its antigen is still unknown.

The chain carries TRBV7-3 and TRBJ2-7; 8 bases agree with TRBD2. The sample was PBMCs. This TCR came from a young man in good health and CMV-seronegative. CDR3 region: CASSPQPGLVSLEQYF. The CDR3 region has the DNA TGTGCCAGCAGCCCGCAACCGGGACTAGTCTCCCTCGAGCAGTACTTC.